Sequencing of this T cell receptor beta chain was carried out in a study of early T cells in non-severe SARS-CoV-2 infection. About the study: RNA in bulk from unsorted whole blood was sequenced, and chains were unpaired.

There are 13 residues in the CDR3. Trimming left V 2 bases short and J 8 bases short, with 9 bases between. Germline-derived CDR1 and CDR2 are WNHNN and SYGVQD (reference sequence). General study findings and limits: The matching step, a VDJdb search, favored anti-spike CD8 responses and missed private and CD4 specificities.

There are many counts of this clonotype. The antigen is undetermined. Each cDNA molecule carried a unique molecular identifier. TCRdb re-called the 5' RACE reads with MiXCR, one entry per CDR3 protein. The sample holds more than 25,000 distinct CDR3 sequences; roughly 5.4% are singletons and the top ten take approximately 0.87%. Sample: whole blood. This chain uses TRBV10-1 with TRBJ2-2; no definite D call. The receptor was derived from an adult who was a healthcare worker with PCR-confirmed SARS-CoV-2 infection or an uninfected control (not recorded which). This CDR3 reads CASSERVRGELFF. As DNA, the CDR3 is TGCGCCAGCAGTGAGAGGGTCCGGGGGGAGCTGTTTTTT.